The 14 T cell receptor beta chains in this list originate from one sample, sequenced in a study of patients and donors after allogeneic stem cell transplantation. TCRdb passed the RT-PCR reads through MiXCR, listing each CDR3 protein once. The sample has about 31,000 distinct CDR3 sequences; around 7% are singletons. The sequencing sample was made of blood, either unsorted or a sorted T cell fraction (not recorded which). The receptors here all came from a human donor who was either an allogeneic HSCT recipient or a stem cell or donor lymphocyte infusion donor (not recorded which). It is not recorded whose cells these are; they may come from a transplant donor.

This clonotype was seen only a few times. The chain combines TRBV6-5 with TRBJ2-1; 7 bases line up with TRBD2. The ends lost 2 bases at V and 11 bases at J; junction bases unmatched: 3. Per germline, CDR1 MNHEY and CDR2 SVGAGI. This CDR3 is 12 amino acids long. The CDR3 loop reads CASSYVGTKQFF. The CDR3, as DNA: TGTGCCAGCAGTTACGTCGGGACTAAGCAGTTCTTC.

Many counts were recorded for this clonotype. The CDR3 nucleotides are TGTGCCAGCAGTTCTAGGGGTTTAGATACGCAGTATTTT. It encodes CASSSRGLDTQYF. The chain employs TRBV28 and TRBJ2-3; a weak D match, TRBD1 (5 bases). V gave up 4 bases and J gave up 5 bases, with 10 bases separating them. Looked up from germline, CDR1 is MDHEN and CDR2 is SYDVKM. The CDR3 is made up of 13 amino acids.

This clonotype was counted ten times or more. The chain joins TRBV15 to TRBJ1-6, with 8 bases that match TRBD1. CDR3 length equals 14 residues. V trimming: 3 bases; J trimming: 10 bases; junction bases outside the gene matches: 5. The germline CDR1 and CDR2 sequences are LNHNV and YYDKDF (reference sequence). CDR3 in DNA: TGTGCCACCAGCAGCGACAGGGGTGGGTCACCCCTCCACTTT. Its translation is CATSSDRGGSPLHF.

The table lists this clonotype with a few counts. The chain links TRBV5-1 to TRBJ2-6; D could derive from TRBD1 or TRBD2 (5 bases each). This CDR3 contains 15 residues. CDR1 and CDR2 (germline): SGHRS, YFSETQ. The ends were cut back, 5 bases at V and 1 base at J, with 10 bases in the middle. CDR3 sequence: CASSIGASGANVLTF. The CDR3 DNA is TGCGCCAGCAGTATCGGGGCGTCTGGGGCCAACGTCCTGACTTTC.

This clonotype was seen repeatedly, ten times or more. The J gene is TRBJ2-3, the V gene TRBV4-3, with D maybe TRBD1 (5 bases). Germline lookup yields CDR1 LGHNA and CDR2 YSLEER. V lost 1 base, J lost 3 bases, and 17 bases lay in between. The CDR3 has 17 amino acids. CDR3 bases: TGCGCCAGCAGCCAAGGAGCCAGGGTAGATCCGACAGATACGCAGTATTTT. Translation: CASSQGARVDPTDTQYF.

Remarks on this clonotype: A single base separates this from a much larger clone, so it may be a read error. This sequence joins TRBV7-9 and TRBJ2-1, with D perhaps given as TRBD1 or TRBD2 (6 bases each). Germline lookup yields CDR1 SEHNR and CDR2 FQNEAQ (reference sequence). Trimming pared 4 bases from V and 6 bases from J, leaving 16 bases between. This CDR3 comprises 15 residues. The CDR3 sequence is CASSSGAAGTNEQFF. CDR3 nucleotide sequence: TGTGCCAGCAGCTCAGGGGCCGCGGGAACCAATGAGCAGTTCTTC. The full variable domain, with the rest looked up from reference TRBV7-9 and TRBJ2-1, is DTGVSQNPRHKITKRGQNVTFRCDPISEHNRLYWYRQTLGQGPEFLTYFQNEAQLEKSRLLSDRFSAERPKGSFSTLEIQRTEQGDSAMYLCASSSGAAGTNEQFFGPGTRLTVL.

This clonotype appeared a few times. The chain carries TRBV20-1 and TRBJ2-5; no reliable D call. The CDR3 contains 14 residues. V lost 6 bases to trimming and J lost 5 bases, with 19 bases between them. Germline lookup yields CDR1 DFQATT and CDR2 SNEGSKA (reference sequence). The CDR3 sequence: CSAHSPVFWETQYF. In DNA form, the CDR3 reads TGCAGTGCCCACTCTCCGGTGTTTTGGGAGACCCAGTACTTC.

This clonotype was recorded at least ten times. The chain couples TRBV4-2 to TRBJ2-1; unclear D gene. The V end was cut by 3 bases, the J end by 0 bases, with 9 bases between. The CDR3 contains 15 residues. The germline V gene has CDR1 LGHNA and CDR2 YNFKEQ. The CDR3 DNA reads as TGTGCCAGCAGCCAGGTCCACCGCTCCTACAATGAGCAGTTCTTC. This gives the protein CASSQVHRSYNEQFF.

This clonotype was seen only a few times. The chain couples TRBV4-2 to TRBJ2-5; 10 bases fit TRBD2. CDR3 length equals 18 residues. Per the germline V gene, CDR1 is LGHNA and CDR2 is YNFKEQ. Trimming took 1 base from V and 4 from J; bases not matched to a gene: 12. The CDR3 sequence is CASSQVGVAGGGRETQYF. Written as DNA, the CDR3 is TGTGCCAGCAGCCAAGTTGGGGTAGCGGGAGGAGGCAGAGAGACCCAGTACTTC.

At least ten counts were recorded for this clonotype. The rearrangement links TRBV12-3 or TRBV12-4 to TRBJ2-3; D unresolved. The CDR3 contains 11 residues. Trimming took 6 bases from V and 4 from J, leaving 5 bases between them. The CDR3 loop reads CASSTSDTQYF. The CDR3 coding sequence is TGTGCCAGCAGCACATCAGATACGCAGTATTTT.

This clonotype was seen many times. The rearrangement joins TRBV4-3 to TRBJ1-2; no definite D call. This CDR3 has 17 amino acids. Germline values: CDR1 LGHNA, CDR2 YSLEER. V was pared by 0 bases and J by 4 bases, with 18 bases between. The CDR3, as DNA: TGCGCCAGCAGCCAAGAAGGTCACAGCCTCTCCCCCTATGGCTACACCTTC. Amino acids: CASSQEGHSLSPYGYTF.

At least ten counts were recorded for this clonotype. This chain uses TRBV18 with TRBJ2-3; D is unclear. V lost 6 bases and J lost 5, with 6 bases in between. Germline V gene lookup returns CDR1 KGHSH and CDR2 LQKENI. The CDR3 length is 11 residues. CDR3 nucleotides: TGTGCCAGCTCTGACTTAGATACGCAGTATTTT. It specifies CASSDLDTQYF.

This clonotype was recorded at least ten times. The chain joins TRBV12-3 or TRBV12-4 to TRBJ2-7; weak D call: TRBD2 (6 bases). Trimming stripped 6 bases from V and 4 bases from J, with 10 bases between. CDR3 length: 12 residues. The CDR3 DNA sequence: TGTGCCAGCAGCCACGCGGGATACGAGCAGTACTTC. Amino acid sequence: CASSHAGYEQYF.

CDR3 residues: CASSLFRAYEQYF. Here the CDR3 DNA reads TGTGCCAGCAGTTTGTTCAGGGCCTACGAGCAGTACTTC. The rearrangement links TRBV28 to TRBJ2-7; the D gene is possibly TRBD1 (5 bases). The germline gives CDR1 MDHEN, CDR2 SYDVKM. This CDR3 is built from 13 residues. Trimming pared 3 bases from V and 2 bases from J, leaving 8 bases between.